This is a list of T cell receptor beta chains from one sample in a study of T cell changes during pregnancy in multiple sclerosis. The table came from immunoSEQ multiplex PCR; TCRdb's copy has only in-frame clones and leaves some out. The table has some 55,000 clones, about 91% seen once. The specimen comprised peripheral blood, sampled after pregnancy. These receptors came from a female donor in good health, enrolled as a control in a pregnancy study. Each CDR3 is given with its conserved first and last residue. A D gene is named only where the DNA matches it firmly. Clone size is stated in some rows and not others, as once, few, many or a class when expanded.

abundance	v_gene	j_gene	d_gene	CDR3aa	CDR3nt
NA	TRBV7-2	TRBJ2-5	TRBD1	CASSLQGVQETQYF	TGTGCCAGCAGCTTACAGGGGGTCCAAGAGACCCAGTACTTC
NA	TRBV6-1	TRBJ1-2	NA	CASMSQAEGLYGYTF	TGTGCCAGCATGAGCCAGGCCGAAGGCCTCTATGGCTACACCTTC
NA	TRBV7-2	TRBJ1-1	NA	CASSLEVALNTEAFF	TGTGCCAGCAGCTTAGAAGTAGCCCTAAACACTGAAGCTTTCTTT
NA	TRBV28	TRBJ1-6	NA	CASTSGGAENSPLHF	TGTGCCAGCACGTCCGGCGGGGCTGAGAATTCACCCCTCCACTTT
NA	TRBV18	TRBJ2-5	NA	CASSPGRGAETQYF	TGTGCCAGCTCACCAGGAAGGGGCGCGGAGACCCAGTACTTC
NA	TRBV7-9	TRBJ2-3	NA	CASSLGFQSSTDTQYF	TGTGCCAGCAGCTTAGGATTTCAGTCTAGCACAGATACGCAGTATTTT
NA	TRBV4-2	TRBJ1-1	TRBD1	CASSQGTGQGADSEAFF	TGTGCCAGCAGCCAGGGGACCGGACAGGGGGCCGATAGTGAAGCTTTCTTT
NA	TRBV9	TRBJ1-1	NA	CASSVQGTEAFF	TGTGCCAGCAGCGTTCAGGGAACTGAAGCTTTCTTT
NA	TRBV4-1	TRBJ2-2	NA	CASSHSRGELFF	TGCGCCAGCAGCCATTCCCGCGGGGAGCTGTTTTTT
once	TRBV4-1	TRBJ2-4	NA	CASATPGARRNIQYF	TGCGCCAGCGCAACGCCAGGGGCCCGCAGGAACATTCAGTACTTC
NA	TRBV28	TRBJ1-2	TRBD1	CASSLFSGGRGYTF	TGTGCCAGCAGTTTGTTTTCAGGGGGACGGGGCTACACCTTC
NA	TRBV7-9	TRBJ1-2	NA	CASSTRGGAQVYGYTF	TGTGCCAGCAGCACGCGGGGGGGGGCGCAGGTCTATGGCTACACCTTC
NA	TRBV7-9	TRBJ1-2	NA	CASSHGTTGLSGYTF	TGTGCCAGCAGCCATGGAACGACAGGATTGAGTGGCTACACCTTC
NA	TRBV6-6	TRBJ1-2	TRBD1	CASSSTGGYYGYTF	TGTGCCAGCTCTTCGACAGGGGGCTACTATGGCTACACCTTC
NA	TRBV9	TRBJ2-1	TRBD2	CASSVAPGGYNEQFF	TGTGCCAGCAGCGTAGCTCCGGGAGGGTACAATGAGCAGTTCTTC
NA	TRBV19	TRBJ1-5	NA	CASSILHGDNQPQHF	TGTGCCAGTAGTATTTTGCACGGTGACAATCAGCCCCAGCATTTT
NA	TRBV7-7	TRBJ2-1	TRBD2	CASSYAGGNEQFF	TGTGCTAGCAGCTATGCGGGAGGGAATGAGCAGTTCTTC
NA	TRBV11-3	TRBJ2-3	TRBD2	CASSPGTTSTQYF	TGTGCCAGCAGCCCAGGGACTACATCCACGCAGTATTTT
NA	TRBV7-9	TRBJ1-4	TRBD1	CASSFSGTGAEKLFF	TGTGCCAGCAGCTTTTCCGGGACAGGGGCTGAAAAACTGTTTTTT
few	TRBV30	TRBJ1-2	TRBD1	CAWSPGTGVGYTF	TGTGCCTGGAGCCCCGGGACAGGGGTCGGCTACACCTTC
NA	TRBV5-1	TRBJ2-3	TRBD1	CASRPGQGDGVGTQYF	TGCGCCAGCAGGCCCGGACAGGGTGATGGGGTAGGGACGCAGTATTTT
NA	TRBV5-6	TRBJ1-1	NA	CASSGRAGLLNTEAFF	TGTGCCAGCAGCGGGCGGGCAGGACTCTTGAACACTGAAGCTTTCTTT
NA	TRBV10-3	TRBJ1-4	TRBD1	CAISGGQGGEKLFF	TGTGCCATCAGTGGGGGACAGGGGGGTGAAAAACTGTTTTTT
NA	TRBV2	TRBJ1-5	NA	CASRSTQGRNQPQHF	TGTGCCAGCAGAAGCACTCAGGGCCGCAATCAGCCCCAGCATTTT
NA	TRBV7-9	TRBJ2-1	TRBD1	CASSLSGQGNNEQFF	TGTGCCAGCAGCTTATCCGGACAGGGTAACAATGAGCAGTTCTTC
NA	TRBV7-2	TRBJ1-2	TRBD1	CASSRLGQGYGYTF	TGTGCCAGCAGCCGATTGGGACAGGGGTATGGCTACACCTTC
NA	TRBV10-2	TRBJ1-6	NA	CASSAFSYNSPLHF	TGCGCCAGCAGTGCTTTCTCCTATAATTCACCCCTCCACTTT
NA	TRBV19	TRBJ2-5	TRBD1	CASSARGTGIGETQYF	TGTGCCAGTAGTGCCAGGGGGACAGGAATAGGGGAGACCCAGTACTTC
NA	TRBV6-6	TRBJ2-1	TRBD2	CASSPQRGPYNEQFF	TGTGCCAGCAGCCCCCAGCGGGGCCCCTACAATGAGCAGTTCTTC
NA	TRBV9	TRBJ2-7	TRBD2	CASSAGLAGTYEQYF	TGTGCCAGCAGCGCCGGACTAGCGGGAACCTACGAGCAGTACTTC
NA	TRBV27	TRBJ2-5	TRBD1	CASSFSGQGAGSETQYF	TGTGCCAGCAGTTTTTCGGGACAGGGGGCGGGGTCAGAGACCCAGTACTTC
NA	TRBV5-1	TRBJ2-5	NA	CASSLAGAGETQYF	TGCGCCAGCAGCTTGGCAGGGGCTGGAGAGACCCAGTACTTC
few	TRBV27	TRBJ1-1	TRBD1	CASSPKGQGYTEAFF	TGTGCCAGCAGTCCAAAGGGACAGGGGTACACTGAAGCTTTCTTT
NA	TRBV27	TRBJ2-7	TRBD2	CASSSLAGTYEQYF	TGTGCCAGCAGTTCACTAGCGGGGACCTACGAGCAGTACTTC
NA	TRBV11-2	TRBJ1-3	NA	CASSRRDSGNTIYF	TGTGCCAGCAGCCGCCGGGACTCTGGAAACACCATATATTTT
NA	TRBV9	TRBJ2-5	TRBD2	CASSFGLAGTQETQYF	TGTGCCAGCAGCTTCGGACTAGCGGGGACCCAAGAGACCCAGTACTTC
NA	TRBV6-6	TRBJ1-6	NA	CASRPPDRENSPLHF	TGTGCCAGCAGACCTCCGGACAGAGAAAATTCACCCCTCCACTTT
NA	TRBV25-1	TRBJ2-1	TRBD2	CASKRLAGGGEQFF	TGTGCCAGCAAGCGACTAGCGGGAGGTGGTGAGCAGTTCTTC
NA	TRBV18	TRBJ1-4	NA	CASSPLRQGGEKLFF	TGTGCCAGCTCACCCCTCCGGCAGGGAGGCGAAAAACTGTTTTTT
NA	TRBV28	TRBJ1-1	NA	CASSPYGVKTEAFF	TGTGCCAGCAGTCCCTACGGGGTCAAGACTGAAGCTTTCTTT
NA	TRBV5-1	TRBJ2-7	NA	CASSLGLQGWSYEQYF	TGCGCCAGCAGCTTGGGCCTACAGGGTTGGAGCTACGAGCAGTACTTC
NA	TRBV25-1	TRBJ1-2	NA	CASSEYGTPIRYTF	TGTGCCAGCAGTGAATACGGGACACCCATCCGTTACACCTTC
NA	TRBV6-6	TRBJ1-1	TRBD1	CASSPGTGGITEAFF	TGTGCCAGCAGCCCCGGGACAGGGGGCATCACTGAAGCTTTCTTT
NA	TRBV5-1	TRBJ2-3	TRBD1	CASSFGDRETDTQYF	TGCGCCAGCAGCTTTGGGGACAGGGAAACAGATACGCAGTATTTT
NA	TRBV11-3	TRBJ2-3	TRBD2	CASSLGASGGLTDTQYF	TGTGCCAGCAGCTTAGGGGCTAGCGGGGGCCTCACAGATACGCAGTATTTT
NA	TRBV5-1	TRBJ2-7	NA	CASSLEGRGYEQYF	TGCGCCAGCAGCTTAGAAGGACGGGGCTACGAGCAGTACTTC
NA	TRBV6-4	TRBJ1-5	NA	CAGYRVRQPQHF	TGTGCCGGCTACAGGGTAAGGCAGCCCCAGCATTTT
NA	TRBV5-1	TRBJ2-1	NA	CASSHGGMEQFF	TGCGCCAGCAGCCACGGGGGTATGGAGCAGTTCTTC
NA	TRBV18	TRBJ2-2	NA	CASSPPGNTGELFF	TGTGCCAGCTCACCCCCGGGGAACACCGGGGAGCTGTTTTTT
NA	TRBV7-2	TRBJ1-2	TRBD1	CASSPSSGGHGYTF	TGTGCCAGCAGCCCAAGTTCAGGGGGCCACGGCTACACCTTC
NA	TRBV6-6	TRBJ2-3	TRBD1	CASRRDRGLTDTQYF	TGTGCCAGCAGGAGGGACAGGGGGCTGACAGATACGCAGTATTTT
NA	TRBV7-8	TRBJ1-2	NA	CASSYGSSTPYTF	TGTGCCAGCAGCTACGGGAGCTCCACACCTTACACCTTC
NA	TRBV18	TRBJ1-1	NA	CASSPEDNRSRTFF	TGTGCCAGCTCACCAGAGGACAATCGAAGTCGGACTTTCTTT
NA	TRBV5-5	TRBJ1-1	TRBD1	CASNRRTGVMNTEAFF	TGTGCCAGCAACCGACGGACAGGGGTTATGAACACTGAAGCTTTCTTT
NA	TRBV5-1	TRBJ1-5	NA	CASSLGGDSNQPQHF	TGCGCCAGCAGCTTGGGGGGGGATAGCAATCAGCCCCAGCATTTT
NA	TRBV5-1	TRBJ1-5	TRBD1	CASSLEGTGANQPQHF	TGCGCCAGCAGCTTGGAGGGGACAGGGGCGAATCAGCCCCAGCATTTT
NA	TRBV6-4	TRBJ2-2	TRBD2	CASSGGGNTGELFF	TGTGCCAGCAGTGGCGGGGGGAACACCGGGGAGCTGTTTTTT